This T cell receptor beta chain was captured in a study of cytomegalovirus exposure and HLA in healthy donors. Study context: Across almost 400 genotyped donors, around 80% landed in the Caucasian-associated ancestry cluster.

Whole-study findings and limits: Specific recognition of CMV antigens was confirmed in vitro for a few chains (all CMV-associated). Most CMV-associated TCR beta chains appeared HLA-restricted in a later analysis. Across donors, most TCRs were seen rarely, yet some public ones were widespread.

This clone was picked up one time. Its cognate antigen is unknown. PCR employed 60 Vbeta and 13 Jbeta primers. Clones were read by immunoSEQ multiplex PCR, and TCRdb kept only the in-frame ones, dropping some. Of more than 85,000 clones detected, 76% appear once; the ten largest clones hold 10% to 15%. Specimen: PBMCs. This receptor was taken from a man aged 30 to 45 in good health and CMV-seropositive.

The CDR3 is CASSPGTGHNEQFF. DNA for the CDR3: TGTGCCAGCAGTCCCGGGACAGGGCACAATGAGCAGTTCTTC. The J gene is TRBJ2-1, the V gene TRBV27; TRBD1 matches at 9 bases. Germline loops: CDR1 MNHEY, CDR2 SMNVEV (reference sequence). The junction had 4 bases not matched to a gene; V was cut back by 5 bases and J by 5 bases. The CDR3 covers 14 residues.